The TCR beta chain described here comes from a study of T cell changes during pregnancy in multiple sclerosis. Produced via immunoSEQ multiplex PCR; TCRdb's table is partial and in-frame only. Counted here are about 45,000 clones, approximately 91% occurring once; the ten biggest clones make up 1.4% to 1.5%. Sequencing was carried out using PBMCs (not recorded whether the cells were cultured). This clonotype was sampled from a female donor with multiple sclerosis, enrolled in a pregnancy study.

CDR3 DNA: TGTGCCAGCAGCTTAAATCGAGGGGGCCCTTACGAGCAGTACTTC. This encodes CASSLNRGGPYEQYF. This chain joins TRBV7-2 and TRBJ2-7; 7 bases match TRBD1. There are 15 residues in the CDR3. Per the germline V gene, CDR1 is SGHTA and CDR2 is FQGNSA. Trimming at V came to 2 bases and at J to 4 bases, leaving 8 bases not matched to a gene. Drawing the rest from reference TRBV7-2 and TRBJ2-7, the complete variable domain is GAGVSQSPSNKVTEKGKDVELRCDPISGHTALYWYRQSLGQGLEFLIYFQGNSAPDKSGLPSDRFSAERTGGSVSTLTIQRTQQEDSAVYLCASSLNRGGPYEQYFGPGTRLTVT.